This T cell receptor beta chain was captured in a study of shared clonotypes between healthy human individuals. This CDR3 has 15 residues. Trimming cost V 2 bases and J 2 bases, with 12 bases left between them. Germline V gives CDR1 SGDLS, CDR2 YYNGEE. Both subsets, CD45RA+ naive and CD45RA-negative memory, were split from the CD4+ cells. The assay was immunoSEQ multiplex PCR, and TCRdb's table has in-frame clones only and misses some. The sample contains approximately 2.5 million clones, approximately 94% of which appear only once. Comments on this clone: Its antigen is currently unknown.

Study-wide results and limits: Larger estimated richness was generally recorded for naive subsets relative to memory subsets.

The origin of this receptor is a man aged 18-30 years in good health. The rearrangement links TRBV9 to TRBJ2-3, with D perhaps given as TRBD1 or TRBD2 (5 bases each). Sequencing used naive CD4+ T cells sorted from blood. Stated subset: CD45RA+ positively selected. CDR3 sequence: CASSVGTGNTDTQYF. In DNA form, the CDR3 reads TGTGCCAGCAGCGTTGGGACGGGGAACACAGATACGCAGTATTTT.